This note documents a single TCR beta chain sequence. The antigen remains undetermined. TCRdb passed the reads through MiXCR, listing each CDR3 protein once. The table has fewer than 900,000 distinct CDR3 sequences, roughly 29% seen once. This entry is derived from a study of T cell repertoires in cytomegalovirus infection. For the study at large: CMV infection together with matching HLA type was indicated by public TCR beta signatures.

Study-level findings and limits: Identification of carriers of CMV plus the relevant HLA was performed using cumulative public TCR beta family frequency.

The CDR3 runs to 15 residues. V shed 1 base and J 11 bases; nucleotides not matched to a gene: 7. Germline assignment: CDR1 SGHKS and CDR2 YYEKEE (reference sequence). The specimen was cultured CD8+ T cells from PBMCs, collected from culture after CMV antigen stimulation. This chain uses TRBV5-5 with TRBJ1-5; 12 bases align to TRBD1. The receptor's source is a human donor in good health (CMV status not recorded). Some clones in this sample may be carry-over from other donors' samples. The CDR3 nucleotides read TGTGCCAGCAGCTTGTTCGGGACAGGGGGCTGGGCCCAGCATTTT. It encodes CASSLFGTGGWAQHF.